This T cell receptor beta chain emerged from a study of T cells after yellow fever vaccination. CDR1 is MNHEY, CDR2 SMNVEV, per germline (reference sequence). The junction had 6 bases not matched to a gene; V was cut back by 6 bases and J by 3 bases. This CDR3 has 15 amino acids. Template switching by 5'RACE produced TCR cDNA, adding a universal primer site and UMIs. Each CDR3 protein is one row after TCRdb ran MiXCR on the 5' RACE reads. This table has around 120,000 distinct CDR3 sequences, about 16% appearing once. Sequencing was performed on CD8+ T cells sorted from PBMCs, taken 5 days after the yellow fever booster vaccination. This TCR derives from a man aged 18 to 29 who received the YFV17D yellow fever vaccine. V is TRBV27 and J is TRBJ2-3, with TRBD1 matching 10 bases. CDR3 DNA sequence: TGTGCCAGCAGCCCCGGGACAGGGGCGACAGATACGCAGTATTTT. This encodes CASSPGTGATDTQYF.